Listed below are T cell receptor beta chains from one sample, sequenced in a study of CD8+ T cells in alopecia areata. This table comes from immunoSEQ multiplex PCR, and its TCRdb copy is limited to in-frame clones, with some not included. The sample includes 210,000 or so clones, 66% of them seen just once. The sequencing used CD4+ T cells sorted from blood, collected at roughly week 45, from a patient treated with tofacitinib. The source of these receptors is a human donor with alopecia areata. Both conserved end residues are part of each CDR3. D genes are given only for firm matches. Clone size is stated in some rows and not others, as once, few, many or a class when expanded.

D gene	J gene	clone size	V gene	CDR3 DNA	CDR3 protein
NA	TRBJ1-1	few	TRBV9	TGTGCCAGCAGCGTAGTTGGAATGAACACTGAAGCTTTCTTT	CASSVVGMNTEAFF
NA	TRBJ2-7	NA	TRBV12-5	TGTGCTAGTGGTTTGGAGGGGTTTAAGTACGAGCAGTACTTC	CASGLEGFKYEQYF
NA	TRBJ2-4	NA	TRBV28	TGTGCCAGCCTCCCTGGTCAGCAGCCCCCCAACATTCAGTACTTC	CASLPGQQPPNIQYF
NA	TRBJ1-2	NA	TRBV7-9	TGTGCCAGCAGTTCACCTACAGCAGGGCTGGGTGGCTACACCTTC	CASSSPTAGLGGYTF
NA	TRBJ2-3	NA	TRBV6-1	TGTGCCAGCAGTGAAATGCGGGCAGATACGCAGTATTTT	CASSEMRADTQYF
NA	TRBJ2-7	few	TRBV10-3	TGTGCCATCAGTGGGCTGGCGGGGGCTTCCTACGAGCAGTACTTC	CAISGLAGASYEQYF
TRBD1	TRBJ1-5	once	TRBV19	TGTGCCAGTAGTTTCCTCGGGACAGCAAGCAATCAGCCCCAGCATTTT	CASSFLGTASNQPQHF
TRBD2	TRBJ2-7	NA	TRBV30	TGTGCCTGGAGGGCTAGCGGGGGGACCTACGAGCAGTACTTC	CAWRASGGTYEQYF
NA	TRBJ1-5	NA	TRBV29-1	TGCAGCGTTGTAGTGGTGGGGGAGAATCAGCCCCAGCATTTT	CSVVVVGENQPQHF
NA	TRBJ2-1	NA	TRBV11-2	TGTGCCAGCAGCCTAGACGTCGTCTCCTACAATGAGCAGTTCTTC	CASSLDVVSYNEQFF
NA	TRBJ1-6	NA	TRBV29-1	TGCAGCGTGATACAGGGTCAGTCCCTCCACTTT	CSVIQGQSLHF
NA	TRBJ2-2	NA	TRBV10-3	TGTGCCATCTTCCAGGGAAGGACCGGGGAGCTGTTTTTT	CAIFQGRTGELFF
TRBD1	TRBJ1-5	NA	TRBV5-1	TGCGCCAGCAGCTTGGGTGGGACAGGGGGCGGTCAGCCCCAGCATTTT	CASSLGGTGGGQPQHF
TRBD1	TRBJ1-2	NA	TRBV29-1	TGCAGCGTTGTGGGGGACAGGTTATATGGCTACACCTTC	CSVVGDRLYGYTF
NA	TRBJ1-1	NA	TRBV2	TGTGCCAGCAGCCTAGGCCCAGGGGTAACTGAAGCTTTCTTT	CASSLGPGVTEAFF
TRBD2	TRBJ2-3	medium-sized	TRBV7-6	TGTGCCAGCAGCTTAGACCCGACTAGCGGGGGAACGCAGTATTTT	CASSLDPTSGGTQYF
NA	TRBJ1-1	once	TRBV4-1	TGCGCCAGCAGCCAAGGGCTTATGGGACACGGAGCTTTCTTT	CASSQGLMGHGAFF
TRBD2	TRBJ2-3	once	TRBV5-1	TGCGCCAGCAGACTCACCCTCCTGGGACTAGCGATACCTAGCACAGATACGCAGTATTTT	CASRLTLLGLAIPSTDTQYF
TRBD1	TRBJ1-2	NA	TRBV4-3	TGCGCCAGCAGCCAAGAAGGGTCAGGGGGTTCCTCCTATGGCTACACCTTC	CASSQEGSGGSSYGYTF
NA	TRBJ2-7	once	TRBV11-3	TGTGCCAGCAGCTGGAATCGACAGTCCTACGAGCAGTACTTC	CASSWNRQSYEQYF
TRBD1	TRBJ1-2	NA	TRBV30	TGTGCCTGGAGTTCCTACACCGGGACAGTTTATGGCTACACCTTC	CAWSSYTGTVYGYTF
NA	TRBJ1-1	NA	TRBV2	TGTGCCAGCAGTACCGGGACTGAAGCTTTCTTT	CASSTGTEAFF
TRBD1	TRBJ2-7	NA	TRBV9	TGTGCCAGCAGCGATGGGACAGGGAAAAGCGAGCAGTACTTC	CASSDGTGKSEQYF
TRBD2	TRBJ2-7	NA	TRBV5-4	TGTGCCAGCAGCCTAAGCGGGGGCCTCTCCTACGAGCAGTACTTC	CASSLSGGLSYEQYF
TRBD1	TRBJ1-2	NA	TRBV4-3	TGCGCCAGCAGCCAAGATAGGGCAGGGGGTGGCTACACCTTC	CASSQDRAGGGYTF
NA	TRBJ1-1	NA	TRBV23-1	TGCGCCAGCAGTCAATCCGAACACACTGAAGCTTTCTTT	CASSQSEHTEAFF
NA	TRBJ1-1	once	TRBV27	TGTGCCAGCAGCTTCCAGGGTTTGACTGAAGCTTTCTTT	CASSFQGLTEAFF
NA	TRBJ1-2	NA	TRBV6-5	TGTGCCAGCAGTTACTCGGTTGGCTATGGCTACACCTTC	CASSYSVGYGYTF
TRBD1	TRBJ2-1	NA	TRBV6-1	TGTGCCAGCGCAGCAGGGGGCTCAAATGAGCAGTTCTTC	CASAAGGSNEQFF
TRBD1	TRBJ2-5	NA	TRBV6-1	TGTGCCAGCAGTGGCTGGACAGGGGAGGCGATGAAGGAGACCCAGTACTTC	CASSGWTGEAMKETQYF
NA	TRBJ2-5	few	TRBV5-1	TGCGCCAGCAGCCTTGGGGCGCGTAATGGGGAGACCCAGTACTTC	CASSLGARNGETQYF
NA	TRBJ2-1	few	TRBV27	TGTGCCAGCAGTTTCGGCACGCCCTGGGATGAGCAGTTCTTC	CASSFGTPWDEQFF
NA	TRBJ1-2	NA	TRBV5-1	TGCGCCAGCAGCGTCGATAACTATGGCTACACCTTC	CASSVDNYGYTF
NA	TRBJ1-1	NA	TRBV5-1	TGCGCCAGCAGCTTGGAAGGGGATAACACTGAAGCTTTCTTT	CASSLEGDNTEAFF
NA	TRBJ2-4	few	TRBV29-1	TGCAGCGTAATAGGGGTCCTAGCCAAAAACATTCAGTACTTC	CSVIGVLAKNIQYF
NA	TRBJ1-5	few	TRBV30	TGTGCCTGGAGTGACCCGGCAATGGGTCAGCCCCAGCATTTT	CAWSDPAMGQPQHF
TRBD1	TRBJ1-2	NA	TRBV6-1	TGTGCCAGCAGTGAAAGGACAGGGAATGGCTACACCTTC	CASSERTGNGYTF
NA	TRBJ2-5	NA	TRBV30	TGTGCCCGAACCGGTGGGGGTCAAGAGACCCAGTACTTC	CARTGGGQETQYF
TRBD1	TRBJ1-6	once	TRBV10-2	TGCGCCAGCAGGGAGGGGGCATCGGATAATTCACCCCTCCACTTT	CASREGASDNSPLHF
NA	TRBJ1-3	few	TRBV25-1	TGTGCCAGCAGTGCCGGGGTAGTCGGAAACACCATATATTTT	CASSAGVVGNTIYF
TRBD1	TRBJ2-4	NA	TRBV5-1	TGCGCCAGCAGCTTAGGGGACAGCGGTGGGGAAAACATTCAGTACTTC	CASSLGDSGGENIQYF
NA	TRBJ1-2	NA	TRBV7-2	TGTGCCAGCAGTCCATCCAGGAATGGCTACACCTTC	CASSPSRNGYTF
TRBD2	TRBJ2-3	NA	TRBV9	TGTGCCAGCAGCCCCCGGGAGGGCTCAGATACGCAGTATTTT	CASSPREGSDTQYF
TRBD1	TRBJ2-7	NA	TRBV6-6	TGTGCCAGCAGTGTAGAAACAGGGGGGCCCTACGAGCAGTACTTC	CASSVETGGPYEQYF
NA	TRBJ2-1	NA	TRBV6-5	TGTGCCAGCTGGGCACACAATGAGCAGTTCTTC	CASWAHNEQFF
NA	TRBJ1-1	NA	TRBV30	TGTGCCTGGAGTGTTAACACGGAAACTGAAGCTTTCTTT	CAWSVNTETEAFF
NA	TRBJ1-6	few	TRBV4-3	TGCGCCAGCAGCCAAGAGAATTCACCCCTCCACTTT	CASSQENSPLHF
NA	TRBJ1-1	NA	TRBV30	TGTGCCTGGAGGCAGGGAATCGGCACTGAAGCTTTCTTT	CAWRQGIGTEAFF
NA	TRBJ1-1	few	TRBV2	TGTGCCAGCAGTGACAGAGAGAACACTGAAGCTTTCTTT	CASSDRENTEAFF
NA	TRBJ1-1	NA	TRBV30	TGTGCCTGGGCTCAGCTGAACACTGAAGCTTTCTTT	CAWAQLNTEAFF
NA	TRBJ1-2	NA	TRBV29-1	TGCAGCGTTGGGGCGGTCTTGCAGGGTGGCTACACCTTC	CSVGAVLQGGYTF
TRBD1	TRBJ1-1	once	TRBV29-1	TGCAGCGTTGATCGGGACAGGGTTTTGACTGAAGCTTTCTTT	CSVDRDRVLTEAFF
NA	TRBJ1-1	NA	TRBV28	TGTGCCAGCAGTTTAGTTGGGGGAGAAGCTTTCTTT	CASSLVGGEAFF
NA	TRBJ1-5	NA	TRBV25-1	TGTGCCAGCAGTGCCTCGGGGGGGGTTCAGCCCCAGCATTTT	CASSASGGVQPQHF
TRBD1	TRBJ2-1	NA	TRBV29-1	TGCAGCGTTAGAGACAGGGTAGCCTACAATGAGCAGTTCTTC	CSVRDRVAYNEQFF
NA	TRBJ1-1	NA	TRBV19	TGTGCCAGTAGATATTACAGGGACACTGAAGCTTTCTTT	CASRYYRDTEAFF
NA	TRBJ1-1	NA	TRBV4-3	TGCGCCAGCAGCCAAAAGGGGGGAACTGAAGCTTTCTTT	CASSQKGGTEAFF
NA	TRBJ1-2	few	TRBV29-1	TGCAGCGTTGACCCCGGGGTTAGTCGTTATGGCTACACCTTC	CSVDPGVSRYGYTF